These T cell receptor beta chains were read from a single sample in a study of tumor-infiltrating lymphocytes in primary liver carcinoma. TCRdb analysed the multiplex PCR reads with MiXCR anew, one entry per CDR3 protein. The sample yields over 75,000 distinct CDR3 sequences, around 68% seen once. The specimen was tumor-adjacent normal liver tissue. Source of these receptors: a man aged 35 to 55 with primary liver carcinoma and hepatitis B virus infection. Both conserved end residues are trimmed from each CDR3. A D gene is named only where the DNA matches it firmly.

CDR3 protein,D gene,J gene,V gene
SVGDLAEVSEQY,TRBD2,TRBJ2-7,TRBV29-1
ASSQGSQGGDQY,NA,TRBJ2-5,TRBV6-5
ASSLEASDEKLF,NA,TRBJ1-4,TRBV11-2
ASSFDANYGYT,NA,TRBJ1-2,TRBV7-9
ASSPAEYEQY,NA,TRBJ2-7,TRBV28
VSSVDRPSYNEQS,NA,TRBJ2-1,TRBV11-2
ASSYLNTGELF,NA,TRBJ2-2,TRBV6-6
SVEGGFSVTDTQY,NA,TRBJ2-3,TRBV29-1
SVQDGSGTDTQY,NA,TRBJ2-3,TRBV29-1
ASSYSWVRGGGDGTQY,NA,TRBJ2-5,TRBV6-5
SLQGLGGTEAF,NA,TRBJ1-1,TRBV29-1
ASSLSTGGMYELY,NA,TRBJ2-7,TRBV12-3/TRBV12-4
VNRPSSGPAYNEQF,TRBD2,TRBJ2-1,TRBV7-9
ASISGVTIVNEKLF,NA,TRBJ1-4,TRBV7-9
ASSLWVAGGNQETQY,TRBD2,TRBJ2-5,TRBV28
ASSYSQPGAGSTEAS,NA,TRBJ1-1,TRBV11-2
ASSSAVGVPAQY,NA,TRBJ2-3,TRBV7-8
TSNFDRDRVGTGELF,TRBD1,TRBJ2-2,TRBV11-2
ASRISTGDYEQY,TRBD1,TRBJ2-7,TRBV6-1
AISDGGPQH,NA,TRBJ1-5,TRBV10-3
ASSFDRDRVGTEELF,TRBD1,TRBJ2-2,TRBV11-2
ASSLRWTGENEQY,TRBD1,TRBJ2-7,TRBV11-2
ASSREQNIRELF,NA,TRBJ2-2,TRBV6-5
VNSPEAGTSSYNEQF,TRBD2,TRBJ2-1,TRBV5-4
ASSSVAGGSYNEQF,TRBD2,TRBJ2-1,TRBV12-3/TRBV12-4
ASSPYPEQY,NA,TRBJ2-7,TRBV6-1
ASSIEFIGELF,NA,TRBJ2-2,TRBV11-2
SVVGDGTKAS,NA,TRBJ1-1,TRBV29-1